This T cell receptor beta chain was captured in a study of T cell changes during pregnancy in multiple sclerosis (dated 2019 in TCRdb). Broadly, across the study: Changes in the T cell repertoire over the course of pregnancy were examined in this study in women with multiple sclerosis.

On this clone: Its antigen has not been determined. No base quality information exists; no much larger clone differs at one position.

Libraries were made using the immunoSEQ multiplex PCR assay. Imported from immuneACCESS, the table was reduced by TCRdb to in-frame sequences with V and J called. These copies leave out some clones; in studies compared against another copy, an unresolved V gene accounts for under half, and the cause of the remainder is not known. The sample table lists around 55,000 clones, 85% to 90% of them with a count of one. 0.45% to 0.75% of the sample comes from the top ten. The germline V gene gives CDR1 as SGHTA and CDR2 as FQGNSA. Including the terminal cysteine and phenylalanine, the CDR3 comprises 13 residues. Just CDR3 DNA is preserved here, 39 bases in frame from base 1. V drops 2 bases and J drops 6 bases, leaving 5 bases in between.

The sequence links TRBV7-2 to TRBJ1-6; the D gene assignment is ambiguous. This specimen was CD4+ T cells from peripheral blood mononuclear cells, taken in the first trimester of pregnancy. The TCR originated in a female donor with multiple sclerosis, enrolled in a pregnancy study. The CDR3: CASSLWSNSPLHF. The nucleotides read TGTGCCAGCAGCTTATGGAGTAATTCACCCCTCCACTTT.